The clone carrying this T cell receptor beta chain was observed a handful of times. Its antigen is unidentified. The data derive from a study of T cells after yellow fever vaccination. The study's findings and limits: The appearance of a small share of clonotypes in both CD4 and CD8 compartments was observed. Most primary-vaccination clones recurred post-booster (around 95% CD4, 88% CD8).

They built TCR cDNA with 5'RACE template switching, a step that put in a universal primer site and UMIs. One entry per CDR3 protein results from TCRdb running MiXCR on the 5' RACE reads. The table has about 580,000 distinct CDR3 sequences, roughly a sixth seen once; the top ten hold 17%. J lost 5 bases, V lost 3 bases, and 5 bases had no gene match. Per germline, CDR1 DFQATT and CDR2 SNEGSKA (reference sequence). The CDR3 extends over 13 amino acids. Sequences were derived from PBMCs, sampled 4 to 6 days after the first yellow fever vaccination. This receptor was obtained from a man between 18 and 35 years old who received the YFV17D yellow fever vaccine. The chain joins TRBV20-1 to TRBJ2-3, with TRBD1 matching over 7 bases. The CDR3 DNA follows: TGCAGTGCTAGCGGACAGGCCGAAGATACGCAGTATTTT. Its protein product is CSASGQAEDTQYF.